One and the same sample provided the 5 T cell receptor beta chains below, sequenced in a study of cytomegalovirus exposure and HLA in healthy donors. 60 Vbeta and 13 Jbeta primers were used in PCR. Sequencing used immunoSEQ multiplex PCR; TCRdb keeps in-frame clones, though not all of them. The profile covers 75,000 or so clones, with 65% to 80% appearing a single time and less than 25% taken by the ten largest. Input material: PBMCs. Receptor source: a man aged 35 to 55 in good health and CMV-seropositive.

This clone was counted once. This chain uses TRBV29-1 with TRBJ1-2; 7 bases are a match to TRBD1. V trimming: 3 bases; J trimming: 3 bases; junction bases outside the gene matches: 7. The CDR3 contains 14 residues. Germline lookup yields CDR1 SQVTM and CDR2 ANQGSEA. In nucleotides, the CDR3 is TGCAGCGTTGATACCGGGACAGCCTACTATGGCTACACCTTC. As protein: CSVDTGTAYYGYTF.

V usage is TRBV9 and J usage is TRBJ2-5, with D possibly matching TRBD2 (5 bases). Trimming pared 4 bases from V and 3 bases from J, leaving 13 bases between. This CDR3 is built from 14 residues. Germline V gives CDR1 SGDLS, CDR2 YYNGEE. The CDR3 DNA sequence: TGTGCCAGCAGCTCAAACGGAGGAGAAGAGACCCAGTACTTC. This encodes CASSSNGGEETQYF.

This chain links TRBV4-1 with TRBJ2-7, with 11 bases lining up with TRBD1. Per germline, CDR1 MGHRA and CDR2 YSYEKL. The CDR3 extends over 14 amino acids. V was clipped by 3 bases and J by 2 bases; unmatched bases: 0. The CDR3 DNA is TGCGCCAGCAGCCAGGGACAGGGGGCCTACGAGCAGTACTTC. Its protein is CASSQGQGAYEQYF.

In this sample, this clone turned up a few times. The genes are TRBV11-2 and TRBJ1-4; 7 nucleotides agree with TRBD1. J was trimmed by 6 bases and V by 3 bases; bases with no gene match: 7. The CDR3 is 15 residues long. In germline, CDR1 is SGHAT, CDR2 FQNNGV. CDR3 loop: CASSFQQGSYEKLFF. The CDR3 region has the DNA TGTGCCAGCAGCTTCCAACAGGGGTCATATGAAAAACTGTTTTTT.

The genes are TRBV4-2 and TRBJ1-4, with TRBD1 as a possible D gene (5 bases). CDR3 length equals 17 residues. The V gene lost 0 bases and the J gene lost 4 bases, with 15 bases spanning the gap. Germline CDR1 and CDR2: LGHNA and YNFKEQ. The CDR3 reads CASSQDKTDGLNEKLFF. The CDR3 bases are TGTGCCAGCAGCCAAGATAAGACAGACGGCCTTAATGAAAAACTGTTTTTT.